This TCR beta chain was retrieved from a study of a mutant IDH1 vaccine in newly diagnosed glioma. Across the study: Patients got radiotherapy, temozolomide, or both beforehand, and most got both.

Produced via immunoSEQ multiplex PCR; TCRdb's table is partial and in-frame only. The repertoire holds tens of thousands of clones, with approximately 80% as singletons. Germline V lookup: CDR1 LNHNV, CDR2 YYDKDF (reference sequence). V gave up 3 bases and J gave up 10 bases, with 15 bases separating them. This CDR3 region has 13 residues. Stated time point: baseline, week 1 (first vaccination visit). As for treatment: pre-vaccination baseline after standard-of-care therapy. The TCR originated in a man aged 35 to 55 with glioma. Some clones in this sample may be carry-over from other donors' samples. The V gene is TRBV15, the J gene TRBJ1-1, with D hard to call. The material was PBMCs, obtained from a glioma patient treated with radiotherapy, temozolomide or both. The CDR3 sequence: CATSSPGPSGAFF. The CDR3 DNA sequence: TGTGCCACCAGCAGTCCCGGACCATCCGGAGCTTTCTTT.